Shown below are 25 T cell receptor beta chains from a single sample sequenced in a study of CD8+ T cells in alopecia areata. Treatment in this sample: oral pan-JAK inhibitor, 5-10 mg twice daily. Following extraction, RNA underwent reverse transcription to cDNA, which served as the sequencing template. Sequencing used immunoSEQ multiplex PCR; TCRdb keeps in-frame clones, though not all of them. Here the sample spans fewer than 250,000 clones, more than 30% being singletons. The sample here was CD4+ T cells sorted from blood, taken at approximately week 30, from a patient treated with tofacitinib. The source is a human donor with alopecia areata.

The CDR3 loop is CASSYSWTEDSPLHF. Here the CDR3 DNA reads TGTGCCAGCAGTTACTCGTGGACGGAGGATTCACCCCTCCACTTT. This chain connects TRBV6-5 to TRBJ1-6; D call uncertain. The CDR3 has 15 amino acids. Trimming took 0 bases from V and 8 from J, leaving 11 bases between them. Germline loops: CDR1 MNHEY, CDR2 SVGAGI.

This chain links TRBV6-5 with TRBJ2-5; tentatively, D is TRBD2 (5 bases). V was cut by 6 bases and J by 5 bases, with 13 bases left in between. Germline V gene lookup returns CDR1 MNHEY and CDR2 SVGAGI. This CDR3 spans 13 amino acids. The CDR3 DNA is TGTGCCAGCAGGAAAGCGGCGACGGAGACCCAGTACTTC. Amino acid sequence: CASRKAATETQYF.

This clone has only a few counts. The chain combines TRBV13 with TRBJ1-5; 8 nucleotides line up with TRBD1. The CDR3 is 14 residues long. Germline V gene data show CDR1 as PRHDT and CDR2 as FYEKMQ (reference sequence). V dropped 3 bases and J dropped 5; count of bases not matched to a gene: 3. For the CDR3, the DNA is TGTGCCAGCAGCTTTGCAGGGGGCGATCAGCCCCAGCATTTT. Translation gives CASSFAGGDQPQHF.

This clone was seen more than once but under ten times. J is TRBJ1-2 and V is TRBV6-5; 7 bases map to TRBD1. CDR1 is MNHEY, CDR2 SVGAGI, per germline. After removal of 6 bases from V and 4 bases from J, the junction contained 5 bases not matched to a gene. The CDR3 has 13 residues. The CDR3 DNA follows: TGTGCCAGCAGGCTTACAGGGGCCTATGGCTACACCTTC. Its protein is CASRLTGAYGYTF.

As regards this clone: One base away lies a much larger clone, so this may be a sequencing read error. This sequence joins TRBV11-2 and TRBJ2-5, with D unclear. The CDR3 is 12 amino acids. Between the trimmed V and J ends, which lost 1 base and 6 bases, there was a span of 6 bases. CDR1 is SGHAT, CDR2 FQNNGV, per germline. The CDR3 coding sequence is TGTGCCAGCAGCTTAGCGCGGCAGACCCAGTACTTC. It specifies CASSLARQTQYF.

The rearrangement links TRBV4-2 to TRBJ2-3, with TRBD2 matching 11 bases. The CDR3 extends over 18 amino acids. The germline CDR1 and CDR2 sequences are LGHNA and YNFKEQ. The V segment lost 0 bases and the J segment 4 bases; nucleotides outside the gene matches: 9. CDR3 sequence: CASSQDIVPSGGPDTQYF. The CDR3 DNA reads TGTGCCAGCAGCCAAGATATCGTACCTAGCGGGGGGCCAGATACGCAGTATTTT.

The chain combines TRBV5-1 with TRBJ2-3; no firm D call. Trimming left V 4 bases short and J 5 bases short, with 17 bases between. Germline V lookup: CDR1 SGHRS, CDR2 YFSETQ. The CDR3 contains 15 residues. CDR3 protein: CASSPAVTGKDTQYF. CDR3 DNA sequence: TGCGCCAGCAGCCCGGCCGTCACGGGTAAAGATACGCAGTATTTT.

The chain uses TRBV7-2 and TRBJ2-3, with 11 bases aligning to TRBD2. CDR1 and CDR2 from the germline V gene are SGHTA and FQGNSA. Germline trimming cut 7 bases from V and 5 bases from J; bases unmatched to any gene: 8. This CDR3 spans 15 amino acids. CDR3 in DNA: TGTGCCAGCACTCCCCCGGGACTAGCGGTAGATACGCAGTATTTT. Its protein product is CASTPPGLAVDTQYF.

V usage is TRBV19 and J usage is TRBJ1-5, with TRBD1 matching over 8 bases. Unmatched junction bases numbered 4, after V lost 5 bases and J lost 1 base. The CDR3 loop spans 15 amino acids. Germline CDR1 is LNHDA and CDR2 is SQIVND (reference sequence). The CDR3 DNA follows: TGTGCCAGTAGTCTTGACAGGGGAAGCAATCAGCCCCAGCATTTT. This translates into CASSLDRGSNQPQHF.

This clone was seen only once. The chain has TRBV5-6 and TRBJ2-3; 7 bases are a match to TRBD1. The trim removed 2 bases at V and 3 bases at J, leaving 3 bases unmatched. The CDR3 is 14 amino acids. Germline CDR1 and CDR2: SGHDT and YYEEEE. Here the CDR3 reads CASSFPTGTDTQYF. CDR3 in DNA: TGTGCCAGCAGCTTCCCGACAGGGACAGATACGCAGTATTTT.

This clone was seen more than once but under ten times. V usage is TRBV18 and J usage is TRBJ1-2; 9 nucleotides agree with TRBD1. This CDR3 region has 13 residues. Germline loops: CDR1 KGHSH, CDR2 LQKENI. V trimming: 6 bases; J trimming: 5 bases; junction bases outside the gene matches: 4. DNA for the CDR3: TGTGCCAGCTCTCGGGACAGGGTATATGGCTACACCTTC. Its protein is CASSRDRVYGYTF.

The V and J genes are TRBV2 and TRBJ1-1, with unresolved D. The CDR3 loop spans 13 amino acids. Germline loops: CDR1 SNHLY, CDR2 FYNNEI. V was clipped by 2 bases and J by 3 bases, with 7 bases between them. CDR3: CASSELRDTEAFF. The CDR3 DNA follows: TGTGCCAGCAGTGAACTCAGAGACACTGAAGCTTTCTTT.

In the case of this clone: At one boundary the junction diverges from the germline segment, which might be a read error. J is TRBJ1-1 and V is TRBV28; no clear D. This CDR3 spans 11 amino acids. Germline V gene sequence: CDR1 MDHEN, CDR2 SYDVKM. CDR3 sequence: CASSSHVRVLF. CDR3 nucleotide sequence: TGTGCCAGCAGTTCTCACGTTAGAGTCTTATTT.

Note on this clone: The sample has other DNA sequences that encode this CDR3 too. J is TRBJ1-1 and V is TRBV5-1, with a possible D match to TRBD1 (5 bases). This CDR3 has 14 amino acids. V was clipped by 0 bases and J by 5 bases, with 11 bases between them. CDR1 SGHRS and CDR2 YFSETQ come from the germline V gene. CDR3 protein: CASSLARGQTEAFF. The CDR3 region has the DNA TGCGCCAGCAGCTTGGCGAGGGGCCAGACTGAAGCTTTCTTT.

This clone was counted at least ten times. This rearrangement joins TRBV23-1 to TRBJ1-5; TRBD1 matches at 7 bases. TRBV23-1 counts as an open reading frame of uncertain function. The V segment lost 0 bases and the J segment 2 bases; nucleotides outside the gene matches: 10. The CDR3 spans 18 residues. The CDR3 protein is CASSQSRQGSCGNQPQHF. In DNA, the CDR3 is TGCGCCAGCAGTCAATCTAGACAGGGAAGTTGCGGCAATCAGCCCCAGCATTTT.

This clone was picked up a small number of times. The rearrangement joins TRBV6-1 to TRBJ2-4; 9 bases fit TRBD1. CDR1 and CDR2 from the germline V gene are MNHNS and SASEGT. The CDR3 covers 17 residues. With V trimmed by 2 bases and J by 3 bases, 8 bases remained unmatched. This chain's CDR3 is CASSEQIQGAGKNIQYF. The CDR3 nucleotides are TGTGCCAGCAGTGAACAAATACAGGGGGCGGGCAAAAACATTCAGTACTTC.

The rearrangement links TRBV29-1 to TRBJ2-1; TRBD1 aligns across 8 bases. Germline values: CDR1 SQVTM, CDR2 ANQGSEA. V lost 4 bases, J lost 6 bases, and 8 bases stayed unmatched. This CDR3 spans 14 amino acids. The CDR3 bases are TGCAGCGTTGCAGGGGGCGAGGTTGGCAATGAGCAGTTCTTC. This translates into CSVAGGEVGNEQFF.

This CDR3 is CASSAGQGALNEQFF. In DNA form, the CDR3 reads TGTGCCAGCAGCGCGGGACAGGGGGCATTAAATGAGCAGTTCTTC. The chain employs TRBV9 and TRBJ2-1; 12 bases match TRBD1. Germline V CDR1 and CDR2: SGDLS, YYNGEE. Unmatched junction bases numbered 5, after V lost 3 bases and J lost 7 bases. This CDR3 is built from 15 residues.

The table lists this clone with a few counts. The J gene is TRBJ2-6, the V gene TRBV19, with D perhaps TRBD2 (6 bases). The CDR3 contains 16 residues. The V and J ends lost 7 bases and 4 bases respectively, with 17 bases between them. From germline, CDR1 is LNHDA and CDR2 SQIVND (reference sequence). The CDR3: CASNPGGVAGANVLTF. CDR3 DNA: TGTGCCAGTAACCCCGGCGGGGTAGCCGGGGCCAACGTCCTGACTTTC.

This clone was seen a handful of times. The chain is built from TRBV6-5 and TRBJ2-1; no reliable D call. Germline V gene lookup returns CDR1 MNHEY and CDR2 SVGAGI. The CDR3 loop spans 11 amino acids. V was shortened by 6 bases and J by 6 bases, with 6 bases between the two germline ends. The CDR3 DNA is TGTGCCAGCAGCCCCGGCAATGAGCAGTTCTTC. Residues: CASSPGNEQFF.

This sequence joins TRBV6-5 and TRBJ1-1, with 8 bases identical to TRBD1. The junction had 7 bases not matched to a gene; V was cut back by 4 bases and J by 3 bases. CDR3 length equals 15 residues. The germline V gene has CDR1 MNHEY and CDR2 SVGAGI. The CDR3 coding sequence is TGTGCCAGCAGTTCGGACAGGGCATCGCACACTGAAGCTTTCTTT. Translated, it gives CASSSDRASHTEAFF.

The rearrangement links TRBV6-6 to TRBJ2-5; D ambiguous. The V end lost 8 bases, the J end lost 2 bases, and 9 bases lay between the germline ends. The CDR3 contains 12 residues. Germline V gene sequence: CDR1 MNHNY, CDR2 SVGAGI (reference sequence). As DNA, the CDR3 is TGTGCCAGCGGTCACCTACAAGAGACCCAGTACTTC. As protein: CASGHLQETQYF.

The table lists this clone with a few counts. The chain employs TRBV7-9 and TRBJ1-3, with D hard to call. The germline V and J ends were trimmed by 2 bases and 0 bases, with 11 bases remaining between them. Germline V lookup: CDR1 SEHNR, CDR2 FQNEAQ (reference sequence). The CDR3 contains 16 residues. The CDR3 region has the DNA TGTGCCAGCAGCTTACATGGAGGACGCTCTGGAAACACCATATATTTT. It yields the protein CASSLHGGRSGNTIYF.

The chain links TRBV5-1 to TRBJ1-5; the match to TRBD1 covers 9 bases. The CDR3 spans 14 residues. With 1 base clipped from V and 7 bases from J, the junction kept 3 bases outside the gene matches. The germline CDR1 and CDR2 sequences are SGHRS and YFSETQ. The CDR3 DNA reads TGCGCCAGCAGCTTGACAGGGGGCGACCAGCCCCAGCATTTT. Amino acids: CASSLTGGDQPQHF.

The chain combines TRBV6-1 with TRBJ1-5; no reliable D call. The CDR3 contains 14 residues. Looked up from germline, CDR1 is MNHNS and CDR2 is SASEGT. Trimming removed 3 bases at V and 0 bases at J, with 6 bases between. The chain's CDR3 is CASSDWPSNQPQHF. The CDR3 region has the DNA TGTGCCAGCAGTGATTGGCCTAGCAATCAGCCCCAGCATTTT.